The 5 T cell receptor beta chains given below trace back to one sample, sequenced in a study of chemoradiotherapy in HPV16-positive cancers. The table came from immunoSEQ multiplex PCR; TCRdb's copy has only in-frame clones and leaves some out. This sample has fewer than 40,000 clones, with about nine tenths found just once. Sequenced here: blood, sampled from a patient who underwent chemoradiotherapy. The receptor set was obtained from a human donor with HPV-associated anogenital cancer.

The chain recombines TRBV5-1 with TRBJ2-3; TRBD2 agrees at 7 bases. Germline CDR1 is SGHRS and CDR2 is YFSETQ. J lost 2 bases, V lost 0 bases, and 6 bases had no gene match. The length of the CDR3 is 16 residues. CDR3 sequence: CASSLVLAEFTDTQYF. The CDR3 DNA reads as TGCGCCAGCAGCTTGGTTCTAGCGGAATTCACAGATACGCAGTATTTT.

The chain carries TRBV19 and TRBJ1-2; maybe TRBD1 (6 bases). CDR3 size: 14 residues. Trimming stripped 6 bases from V and 6 bases from J, with 17 bases between. Germline V CDR1 and CDR2: LNHDA, SQIVND (reference sequence). The CDR3 is CASSGGSTGDGYTF. The DNA of the CDR3 is TGTGCCAGTAGCGGGGGATCGACAGGCGATGGCTACACCTTC.

In this sample, this clone turned up a few times. The rearrangement links TRBV19 to TRBJ1-5, with D possibly TRBD1 on 5 matching bases. The germline V gene encodes CDR1 LNHDA and CDR2 SQIVND (reference sequence). The CDR3 is 13 amino acids. The V and J ends lost 10 bases and 4 bases respectively, with 14 bases between them. The CDR3 sequence: CATKGAGNQPQHF. Written as DNA, the CDR3 is TGTGCCACCAAAGGGGCAGGGAATCAGCCCCAGCATTTT.

The V and J genes are TRBV14 and TRBJ2-7; D assignment may be TRBD1 or TRBD2 (5 bases each). Trimming removed 4 bases from V and 5 bases from J, with 18 bases in between. This CDR3 has 15 amino acids. CDR1 is SGHDN and CDR2 is FVKESK in the germline V gene. The chain's CDR3 is CASSRDPRLVHEQYF. The CDR3 DNA reads as TGTGCCAGCAGCCGGGACCCCCGATTGGTCCACGAGCAGTACTTC.

This chain uses TRBV6-6 with TRBJ1-2, with 7 positions matching TRBD1. The germline CDR1 and CDR2 sequences are MNHNY and SVGAGI (reference sequence). The CDR3 runs 14 residues. The V gene end was trimmed by 7 bases and the J gene end by 5 bases; junction bases not matched to a gene: 10. DNA of the CDR3: TGTGCCAGCACCAGACAGGGAACCACTTATGGCTACACCTTC. It encodes CASTRQGTTYGYTF.